The entry below describes one T cell receptor (beta chain). This sample is part of a study of blood T cell repertoires in COVID-19. Study context: From the United States, Italy and Spain came samples of acute and convalescent COVID-19. Sample material is recorded as cDNA or gDNA derived from T cells, B-cell-depleted T cells, or PBMCs.

Per the original methods: Amplification from reference gene primers served as the basis for estimated nucleated cell counts. The repertoire was sequenced with immunoSEQ multiplex PCR; TCRdb's copy has only in-frame clones and lacks some. V, J and clone size are those of that table, while D and trimming were read from the DNA. The sample records fewer than 35,000 clones, roughly nine tenths being singletons. This CDR3 comprises 13 residues. The V gene's germline CDR1 is KGHSH and CDR2 LQKENI. V shed 8 bases and J shed 0 bases, with 10 bases lying between them. This chain uses TRBV18 with TRBJ1-1; possible D gene TRBD1, 6 bases. Material for sequencing was peripheral blood. The TCR comes from a human donor with active COVID-19. The donor label of this sample is uncertain. CDR3: CASGGDMNTEAFF. The CDR3 coding sequence is TGTGCCAGCGGGGGGGACATGAACACTGAAGCTTTCTTT.